The 18 T cell receptor beta chains given below trace back to one sample, sequenced in a study of T cell repertoires in cytomegalovirus infection. The antigens of these receptors remain unknown. One entry per CDR3 protein, called by TCRdb with MiXCR from the reads. The sample yields a few hundred thousand distinct CDR3 sequences, just under 40% seen once. The sample in question was cultured PBMCs, obtained from culture after CMV antigen stimulation. Receptors originate from a human donor in good health (CMV status not recorded). Some clones in this sample may be carry-over from other donors' samples.

This clonotype was found once. The chain has TRBV7-2 and TRBJ1-5, with a tentative D call TRBD1 (6 bases). V was clipped by 4 bases and J by 5 bases, with 9 bases between them. The CDR3 length is 13 residues. The germline V gene encodes CDR1 SGHTA and CDR2 FQGNSA. The CDR3 nucleotides read TGTGCCAGCAGCTCGGACAGTCATCAGCCCCAGCATTTT. It encodes CASSSDSHQPQHF.

The rearrangement joins TRBV2 to TRBJ2-1, with unresolved D. Germline V gives CDR1 SNHLY, CDR2 FYNNEI. Trimming shortened V by 5 bases and J by 0 bases, and 11 bases separated the two germline ends. CDR3 length equals 15 residues. The CDR3: CASSYDWSSYNEQFF. DNA for the CDR3: TGTGCCAGCAGTTACGACTGGAGCTCCTACAATGAGCAGTTCTTC.

The chain links TRBV7-2 to TRBJ2-1; maybe TRBD2 (6 bases). The CDR3 is made up of 13 amino acids. Germline CDR1 and CDR2: SGHTA and FQGNSA. Trimming took 2 bases from V and 9 from J, leaving 11 bases between them. DNA for the CDR3: TGTGCCAGCAGCTTATCACTGCGGGGTGAGCAGTTCTTC. It is translated as CASSLSLRGEQFF.

The gene calls are TRBV19 and TRBJ2-1; 9 bases map to TRBD1. There are 22 residues in the CDR3. Germline V CDR1 and CDR2: LNHDA, SQIVND (reference sequence). V was pared by 4 bases and J by 0 bases, with 22 bases of the junction left unmatched. CDR3 DNA: TGTGCCAGTAGTAGACTCAACTCCCGGGGGACAGGGATCCGTTACTCCTACAATGAGCAGTTCTTC. Its translation is CASSRLNSRGTGIRYSYNEQFF.

This chain joins TRBV7-4 and TRBJ1-4; maybe TRBD1 (5 bases). The CDR3 has 15 residues. Germline V gives CDR1 SGHVT, CDR2 SQSDAQ. V lost 5 bases and J 3 bases, leaving 13 bases between the germline ends. For the CDR3, the DNA is TGTGCCAGCAGCACGCGTCGGGACCCTAATGAAAAACTGTTTTTT. The encoded protein is CASSTRRDPNEKLFF.

This clonotype was counted only a few times. This chain connects TRBV7-9 to TRBJ1-1; D is possibly TRBD1 (6 bases). Trimming removed 5 bases from V and 4 bases from J, with 17 bases in between. The CDR3 covers 15 residues. Germline V lookup: CDR1 SEHNR, CDR2 FQNEAQ (reference sequence). The CDR3 loop reads CASSAQTGFTTEAFF. The CDR3 DNA reads as TGTGCCAGCAGCGCCCAAACAGGGTTTACCACTGAAGCTTTCTTT.

This clonotype was counted many times. The V call is TRBV7-2, the J call TRBJ1-4, with D unclear. This CDR3 contains 15 residues. The ends were cut back, 6 bases at V and 0 bases at J, with 11 bases in the middle. In germline, CDR1 is SGHTA, CDR2 FQGNSA. CDR3 region: CASSQTPATNEKLFF. In DNA, the CDR3 is TGTGCCAGCAGTCAGACACCAGCAACTAATGAAAAACTGTTTTTT.

V is TRBV6-2 or TRBV6-3 and J is TRBJ2-7; unclear D gene. Germline CDR1 is MNHEY and CDR2 is SVGEGT. The CDR3 sequence is 13 residues long. Between the trimmed V and J ends, which lost 0 bases and 7 bases, there was a span of 10 bases. The CDR3: CASSYSAPLEQYF. In nucleotides, the CDR3 is TGTGCCAGCAGTTACTCAGCACCCCTGGAGCAGTACTTC.

The table lists this clonotype with a count of one. The chain employs TRBV19 and TRBJ1-1; D not certain. V was pared by 7 bases and J by 4 bases, with 16 bases between. This CDR3 comprises 14 residues. CDR1 is LNHDA, CDR2 SQIVND, per germline (reference sequence). As DNA, the CDR3 is TGTGCCAGTACCGATCATCTGGGAGGCACTGAAGCTTTCTTT. This encodes CASTDHLGGTEAFF.

This chain uses TRBV19 with TRBJ1-5; 7 bases are a match to TRBD1. Germline loops: CDR1 LNHDA, CDR2 SQIVND (reference sequence). The CDR3 consists of 13 residues. V shed 5 bases and J 10 bases; nucleotides not matched to a gene: 8. The CDR3 DNA sequence: TGTGCCAGTAGTGTGGCAGGGGGGGTACCCCAGCATTTT. Amino acid sequence: CASSVAGGVPQHF.

In its sample, this clonotype was seen a few times. One junction end does not reproduce the germline sequence, and a read error may be involved. V and J are TRBV7-6 and TRBJ2-7, with a weak D call TRBD2 (6 bases). In germline, CDR1 is SGHVS, CDR2 FNYEAQ. This CDR3 comprises 15 residues. The CDR3 DNA reads as TGTGCCAGCAGCTTAGGTGCTAGCGCCTCCCACGAGCAGTACTTC. Translating gives CASSLGASASHEQYF.

The V call is TRBV7-2, the J call TRBJ2-7, with 10 bases aligning to TRBD2. In germline, CDR1 is SGHTA, CDR2 FQGNSA. This CDR3 has 15 amino acids. J gave up 5 bases and V 1 base, and 5 bases lay outside the gene matches. This CDR3 reads CASSLVSTSGNEQYF. The CDR3 DNA reads as TGTGCCAGCAGCTTAGTCTCCACTAGCGGGAACGAGCAGTACTTC.

The gene calls are TRBV19 and TRBJ1-5; D not certain. The CDR3 contains 16 residues. V lost 3 bases to trimming and J lost 0 bases, with 12 bases between them. The V gene's germline CDR1 is LNHDA and CDR2 SQIVND (reference sequence). DNA for the CDR3: TGTGCCAGTAGTATCACGACGGGTAATAGCAATCAGCCCCAGCATTTT. Its protein is CASSITTGNSNQPQHF.

The chain carries TRBV4-1 and TRBJ2-3; D possibly corresponds to TRBD1 (6 bases). Germline assignment: CDR1 MGHRA and CDR2 YSYEKL. The length of the CDR3 is 16 residues. V shed 1 base and J shed 10 bases, with 21 bases lying between them. The CDR3 DNA is TGCGCCAGCAGCCAAGCCGACACATATGAGGGGGTCGCGCAGTATTTT. This gives the protein CASSQADTYEGVAQYF.

The sample holds a few counts of this clonotype. V usage is TRBV7-2 and J usage is TRBJ1-1; the D is unclear. The ends were cut back, 6 bases at V and 4 bases at J, with 6 bases in the middle. This CDR3 contains 11 residues. Germline CDR1 is SGHTA and CDR2 is FQGNSA. CDR3 protein: CASSQFTEAFF. In DNA form, the CDR3 reads TGTGCCAGCAGTCAATTCACTGAAGCTTTCTTT. The full variable domain, with the rest looked up from reference TRBV7-2 and TRBJ1-1, is GAGVSQSPSNKVTEKGKDVELRCDPISGHTALYWYRQSLGQGLEFLIYFQGNSAPDKSGLPSDRFSAERTGGSVSTLTIQRTQQEDSAVYLCASSQFTEAFFGQGTRLTVV.

The chain couples TRBV12-3 or TRBV12-4 to TRBJ1-1; D ambiguous. Trimming cost V 6 bases and J 7 bases, with 9 bases left between them. The CDR3 is made up of 11 amino acids. The CDR3: CASSLKGEAFF. The CDR3 bases are TGTGCCAGCAGCCTTAAGGGTGAAGCTTTCTTT.

This clonotype was counted between two and nine times. J is TRBJ2-7 and V is TRBV7-9; 8 bases match TRBD1. There are 16 residues in the CDR3. J gave up 3 bases and V 5 bases, and 12 bases lay outside the gene matches. In germline, CDR1 is SEHNR, CDR2 FQNEAQ (reference sequence). The chain's CDR3 is CASSPPGQGMVYEQYF. The CDR3 coding sequence is TGTGCCAGCAGCCCGCCCGGACAGGGAATGGTCTACGAGCAGTACTTC.

This clonotype came up a few times. CDR3 DNA: TGTGCCAGTAGTATGGCGGGGCAAGAGACCCAGTACTTC. Protein: CASSMAGQETQYF. The chain is built from TRBV19 and TRBJ2-5; D might be TRBD2 (6 bases). Germline V gene sequence: CDR1 LNHDA, CDR2 SQIVND (reference sequence). Deletions cut 3 bases from V and 2 bases from J, with 7 bases between. The length of the CDR3 is 13 residues.